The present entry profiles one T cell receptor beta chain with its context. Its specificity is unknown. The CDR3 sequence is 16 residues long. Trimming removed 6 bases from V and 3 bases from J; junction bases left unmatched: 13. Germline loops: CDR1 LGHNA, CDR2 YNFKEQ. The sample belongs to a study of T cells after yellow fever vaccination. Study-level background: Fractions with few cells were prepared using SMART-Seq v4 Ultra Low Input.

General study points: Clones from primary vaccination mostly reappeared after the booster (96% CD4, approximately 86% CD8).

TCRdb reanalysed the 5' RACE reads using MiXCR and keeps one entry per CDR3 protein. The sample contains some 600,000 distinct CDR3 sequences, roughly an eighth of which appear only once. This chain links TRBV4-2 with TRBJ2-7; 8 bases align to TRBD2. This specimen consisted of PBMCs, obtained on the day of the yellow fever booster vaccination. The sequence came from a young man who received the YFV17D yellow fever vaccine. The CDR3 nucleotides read TGTGCCAGCAGGCACATTACTAGCGGTCCCCACTACGAGCAGTACTTC. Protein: CASRHITSGPHYEQYF.